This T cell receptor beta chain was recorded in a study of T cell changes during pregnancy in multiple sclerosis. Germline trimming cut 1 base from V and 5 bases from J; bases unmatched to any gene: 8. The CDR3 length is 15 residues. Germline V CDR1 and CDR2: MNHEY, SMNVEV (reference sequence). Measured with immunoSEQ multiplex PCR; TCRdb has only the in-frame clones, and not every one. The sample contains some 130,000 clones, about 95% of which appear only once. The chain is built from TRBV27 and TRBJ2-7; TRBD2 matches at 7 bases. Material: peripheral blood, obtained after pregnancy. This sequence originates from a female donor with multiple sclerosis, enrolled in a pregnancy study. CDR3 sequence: CASSLYPGGGNEQYF. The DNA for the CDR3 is TGTGCCAGCAGTTTATATCCGGGAGGTGGGAACGAGCAGTACTTC.